This T cell receptor beta chain was retrieved from a study of beta chain features in type 1 diabetes. J lost 1 base, V lost 5 bases, and 3 bases had no gene match. The CDR3 is 17 residues long. CDR1 is MNHEY, CDR2 SMNVEV, per germline (reference sequence). The sequenced template was cDNA made from the entire isolated RNA. For naive, central memory and regulatory T cell samples, reads averaged approximately 3.6 million. The assay was immunoSEQ multiplex PCR, and TCRdb's table has in-frame clones only and misses some. The sample includes 240,000 or so clones, more than 65% of them seen just once. Overall study findings and caveats: In comparison with healthy donors, patients had naive, central memory and Treg TCRB repertoires that appeared more similar. It was not settled here whether HLA type affects TCRB rearrangement.

This clone is a singleton in its sample. The antigen remains undetermined. Source material: naive CD4+ T cells from blood. This clonotype originated in a man aged 30-40 years in good health. The J gene is TRBJ2-4, the V gene TRBV27; 15 bases match TRBD2. Written as DNA, the CDR3 is TGTGCCAGCAGTCCAGGGACTAGCGGGGGGGCCAAAAACATTCAGTACTTC. Its translation is CASSPGTSGGAKNIQYF.